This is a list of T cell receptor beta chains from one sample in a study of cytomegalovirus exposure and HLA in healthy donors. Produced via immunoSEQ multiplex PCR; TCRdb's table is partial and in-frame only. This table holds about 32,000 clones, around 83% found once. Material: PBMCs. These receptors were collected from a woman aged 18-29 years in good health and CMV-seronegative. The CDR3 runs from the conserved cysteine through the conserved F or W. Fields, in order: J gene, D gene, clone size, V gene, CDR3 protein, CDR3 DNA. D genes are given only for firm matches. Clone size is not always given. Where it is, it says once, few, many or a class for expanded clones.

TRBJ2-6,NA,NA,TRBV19,CASSMGGHSGANVLTF,TGTGCCAGTAGTATGGGAGGTCACTCTGGGGCCAACGTCCTGACTTTC
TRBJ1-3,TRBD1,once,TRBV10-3,CAISGTGPGNTIYF,TGTGCCATTTCCGGGACAGGACCTGGAAACACCATATATTTT
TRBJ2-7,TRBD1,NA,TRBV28,CAVGQGVYEQYF,TGTGCCGTAGGACAGGGAGTCTACGAGCAGTACTTC
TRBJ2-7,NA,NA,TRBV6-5,CASEGDSYEQYF,TGTGCCAGCGAGGGGGATTCCTACGAGCAGTACTTC
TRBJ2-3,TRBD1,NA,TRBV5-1,CASSSGTGVSDTQYF,TGCGCCAGCAGCTCCGGGACAGGTGTATCAGATACGCAGTATTTT
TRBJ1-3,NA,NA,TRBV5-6,CASSLPGAGNTIYF,TGTGCCAGCAGCTTGCCAGGGGCTGGAAACACCATATATTTT
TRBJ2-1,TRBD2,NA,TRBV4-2,CASSQTSGGMHEQFF,TGTGCCAGCAGTCAGACTAGCGGGGGGATGCATGAGCAGTTCTTC
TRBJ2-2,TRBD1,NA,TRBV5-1,CASSLDVRGPTGELFF,TGCGCCAGCAGCTTGGATGTCAGGGGGCCCACCGGGGAGCTGTTTTTT
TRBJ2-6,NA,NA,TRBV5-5,CASSLEGAPGANVLTF,TGTGCCAGCAGCTTGGAAGGGGCCCCTGGGGCCAACGTCCTGACTTTC
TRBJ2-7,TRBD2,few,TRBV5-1,CASSPPTSGSSYEQYF,TGCGCCAGCAGCCCGCCTACTAGCGGGAGTTCGTACGAGCAGTACTTC
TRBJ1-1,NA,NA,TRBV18,CASSGGSRGAFF,TGTGCCAGCTCCGGGGGGAGTAGAGGAGCTTTCTTT
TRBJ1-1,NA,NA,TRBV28,CASDPGRDYEAFF,TGTGCCAGCGACCCCGGCAGAGACTATGAAGCTTTCTTT
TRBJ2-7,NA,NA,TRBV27,CANRSGWEYEQYF,TGTGCCAACCGCAGCGGGTGGGAGTACGAGCAGTACTTC
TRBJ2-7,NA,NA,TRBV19,CASSTHLLAHEQYF,TGTGCCAGTAGTACGCACCTTCTAGCCCACGAGCAGTACTTC
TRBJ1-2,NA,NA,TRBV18,CASSDRNYGYTF,TGTGCCAGCTCCGACAGGAACTATGGCTACACCTTC
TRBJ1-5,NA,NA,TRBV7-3,CASSLNNGQPQHF,TGTGCCAGCAGCTTAAACAATGGTCAGCCCCAGCATTTT
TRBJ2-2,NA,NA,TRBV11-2,CASNQAGTNTGELFF,TGTGCCAGCAACCAAGCAGGAACGAACACCGGGGAGCTGTTTTTT
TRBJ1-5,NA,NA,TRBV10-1,CASSVLLNGQSGNQPQNF,TGCGCCAGCAGTGTCCTTTTGAACGGACAGAGTGGTAATCAGCCCCAGAATTTT
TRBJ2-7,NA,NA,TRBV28,CASSFPTAAYEQYF,TGTGCCAGCAGTTTCCCCACCGCCGCCTACGAGCAGTACTTC
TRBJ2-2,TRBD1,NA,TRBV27,CASSGTGGYAGELFF,TGTGCCAGCAGTGGGACAGGGGGATATGCCGGGGAGCTGTTTTTT
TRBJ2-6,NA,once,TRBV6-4,CASSDSGGAGANVLTF,TGTGCCAGCAGTGACTCGGGAGGCGCCGGGGCCAACGTCCTGACTTTC
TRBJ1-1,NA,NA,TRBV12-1,CASSFRGADGTFREAFF,TGTGCCAGCAGCTTTCGGGGGGCGGACGGAACTTTTCGCGAAGCTTTCTTT
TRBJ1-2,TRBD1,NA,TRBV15,CATSSRQGPNYGYTF,TGTGCCACCAGCAGTAGACAGGGTCCCAACTATGGCTACACCTTC
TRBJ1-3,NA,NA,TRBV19,CASNEVSGNTIYF,TGTGCCAGTAACGAGGTTTCTGGAAACACCATATATTTT
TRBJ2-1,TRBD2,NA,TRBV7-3,CASSLSPSSGYHNEQFF,TGTGCCAGCAGCTTAAGCCCCTCTAGCGGATACCACAATGAGCAGTTCTTC
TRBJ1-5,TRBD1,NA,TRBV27,CASSKDRLDQPQHF,TGTGCCAGCAGTAAGGACAGGCTTGATCAGCCCCAGCATTTT
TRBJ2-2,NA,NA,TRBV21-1,CASSKGRLAKTGELFF,TGTGCCAGCAGCAAAGGCAGACTAGCGAAAACCGGGGAGCTGTTTTTT
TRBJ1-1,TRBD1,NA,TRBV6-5,CASSYGRDRNTEAFF,TGTGCCAGCAGTTACGGGCGGGACAGGAACACTGAAGCTTTCTTT
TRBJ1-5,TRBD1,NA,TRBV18,CASSQPGQGNQPQHF,TGTGCCAGCTCACAGCCGGGACAGGGGAATCAGCCCCAGCATTTT
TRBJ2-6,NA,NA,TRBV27,CASSLKGWSSGANVLTF,TGTGCCAGCAGTTTAAAGGGGTGGAGCTCTGGGGCCAACGTCCTGACTTTC
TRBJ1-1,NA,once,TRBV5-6,CASSLDRHTEAFF,TGTGCCAGCAGTTTGGACAGACACACTGAAGCTTTCTTT
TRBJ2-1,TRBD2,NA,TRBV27,CASSPVVGLAGSEQFF,TGTGCCAGCAGTCCTGTGGTCGGACTAGCGGGGTCTGAGCAGTTCTTC